This is a list of T cell receptor beta chains from one sample in a study of T-cell reconstitution after alpha-beta-depleted transplantation in children. Each CDR3 protein gets one entry after TCRdb re-called the PCR reads with MiXCR. The sample records about 370,000 distinct CDR3 sequences, approximately 20% being singletons. The source material was PBMCs from the stem cell graft donor, sampled from the stem cell graft. The receptor source for this set is a human donor who donated a stem cell graft to a child with acute myeloid leukemia. Each CDR3 is given without its conserved first and last residue.

ASGASGTDNEQF TRBJ2-1 TRBV6-2/TRBV6-3 12
SAQQGQGNSPLH TRBJ1-6 TRBV20-1 12
ASSLTGGDNEKLF TRBJ1-4 TRBV12-3/TRBV12-4 13
ASSPRQGAGELF TRBJ2-2 TRBV28 12
ASSQDAGVPYEQY TRBJ2-7 TRBV4-1 13
ASSFSGRSEQF TRBJ2-1 TRBV5-5 11
ASSLFGGSSYEQY TRBJ2-7 TRBV7-2 13
ASSNPTYEQY TRBJ2-7 TRBV12-3/TRBV12-4 10
ASSLKTGAEQY TRBJ2-7 TRBV7-2 11
SAGRTSGGEQF TRBJ2-1 TRBV20-1 11
SVEKVSSTHEQF TRBJ2-1 TRBV29-1 12
SVRTGTPTYEQY TRBJ2-7 TRBV29-1 12
ASSPGSTSSNQPQH TRBJ1-5 TRBV7-9 14
ASSQRGVKREKLF TRBJ1-4 TRBV5-1 13
ASSPPILENTEAF TRBJ1-1 TRBV9 13
ASSETGRTDGF TRBJ2-1 TRBV7-2 11
ASSPYILNTEAF TRBJ1-1 TRBV7-2 12
SGRLTGSGEKLF TRBJ1-4 TRBV29-1 12
ASSFLICGY TRBJ2-4 TRBV12-3/TRBV12-4 9
AIGITDMNTEAF TRBJ1-1 TRBV10-3 12
SVGQRAANTEAF TRBJ1-1 TRBV29-1 12
ASSPGQGAFGTEAF TRBJ1-1 TRBV5-5 14
SVGTSGRSEQF TRBJ2-1 TRBV29-1 11
ASSRDRGLAHNEQF TRBJ2-1 TRBV6-4 14
ATWSGLAGGSTGELF TRBJ2-2 TRBV25-1 15
SARVEAGGREQF TRBJ2-1 TRBV20-1 12
ASSGAVDTGELF TRBJ2-2 TRBV18 12
SARVILNTGELF TRBJ2-2 TRBV20-1 12
ASSATRQVYTGELF TRBJ2-2 TRBV7-2 14
ASSPQGLKQETQY TRBJ2-5 TRBV12-3/TRBV12-4 13
ASSLRLAGDGEQF TRBJ2-1 TRBV7-9 13
ASSQTTTFYEQY TRBJ2-7 TRBV6-2/TRBV6-3 12
SARPNRVGNTEAF TRBJ1-1 TRBV20-1 13
ASSAQFGEQF TRBJ2-1 TRBV9 10
ASSLLAGWETQY TRBJ2-5 TRBV12-3/TRBV12-4 12
SARDLSSNEQF TRBJ2-1 TRBV20-1 11
ASSQDRGVHQY TRBJ2-5 TRBV4-1 11
ASSPGDGTSRVYEQY TRBJ2-7 TRBV7-9 15
ASSLGPQNTEAF TRBJ1-1 TRBV12-3/TRBV12-4 12
ASSGASYEQY TRBJ2-7 TRBV12-3/TRBV12-4 10
ASSLATGQVRELF TRBJ2-2 TRBV7-9 13
ATSSADRAWRNEQF TRBJ2-1 TRBV15 14
SFRRRTGELF TRBJ2-2 TRBV29-1 10
SVEDQAGQFPEQY TRBJ2-7 TRBV29-1 13
ASAGGVGVYREKLF TRBJ1-4 TRBV7-2 14
ASMRTDTQY TRBJ2-3 TRBV6-5 9